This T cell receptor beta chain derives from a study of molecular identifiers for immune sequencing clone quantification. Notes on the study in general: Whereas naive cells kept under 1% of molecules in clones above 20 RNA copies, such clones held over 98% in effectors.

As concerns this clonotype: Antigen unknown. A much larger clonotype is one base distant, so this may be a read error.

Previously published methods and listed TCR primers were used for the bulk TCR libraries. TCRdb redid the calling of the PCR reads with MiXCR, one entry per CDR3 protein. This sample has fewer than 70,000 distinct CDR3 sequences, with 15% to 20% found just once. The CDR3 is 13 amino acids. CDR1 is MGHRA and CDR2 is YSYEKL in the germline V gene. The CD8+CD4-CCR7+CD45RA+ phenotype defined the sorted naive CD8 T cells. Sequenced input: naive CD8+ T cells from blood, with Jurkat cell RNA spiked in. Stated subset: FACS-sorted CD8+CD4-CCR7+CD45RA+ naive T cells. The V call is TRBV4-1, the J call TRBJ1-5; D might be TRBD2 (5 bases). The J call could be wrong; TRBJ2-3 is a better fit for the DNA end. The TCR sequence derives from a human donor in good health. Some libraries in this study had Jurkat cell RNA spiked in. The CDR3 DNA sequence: TGCGCCAGCAGCCAAACCCGAGGGCAGCCCCAGTATTTT. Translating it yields CASSQTRGQPQYF.